This TCR beta chain derives from a study of blood T cell repertoires in COVID-19. For the study at large: The United States, Italy and Spain supplied acute and convalescent COVID-19 samples. The analysed material was cDNA or gDNA that came from T cells, B-cell-depleted T cells, or PBMCs.

The V gene's germline CDR1 is SGHNT and CDR2 YENEEA. The CDR3 is 16 amino acids. Trimming cost V 3 bases and J 3 bases, with 17 bases left between them. As processed by the authors: Using reference gene primer amplification, nucleated cell counts were estimated. Measured with immunoSEQ multiplex PCR; TCRdb has only the in-frame clones, and not every one. The V and J calls and clone size were taken over from that table, and D and trimming were inferred from the DNA. This table holds about 190,000 clones, around nine tenths found once. The chain is built from TRBV11-3 and TRBJ1-2, with D possibly matching TRBD1 (5 bases). The sequenced sample consisted of peripheral blood. The sequence was obtained from a man between 65 and 85 years old with active or convalescent COVID-19. The CDR3 spells CASSFILKDSDYGYTF. The CDR3 DNA follows: TGTGCCAGCAGCTTTATTTTAAAAGACAGTGACTATGGCTACACCTTC.